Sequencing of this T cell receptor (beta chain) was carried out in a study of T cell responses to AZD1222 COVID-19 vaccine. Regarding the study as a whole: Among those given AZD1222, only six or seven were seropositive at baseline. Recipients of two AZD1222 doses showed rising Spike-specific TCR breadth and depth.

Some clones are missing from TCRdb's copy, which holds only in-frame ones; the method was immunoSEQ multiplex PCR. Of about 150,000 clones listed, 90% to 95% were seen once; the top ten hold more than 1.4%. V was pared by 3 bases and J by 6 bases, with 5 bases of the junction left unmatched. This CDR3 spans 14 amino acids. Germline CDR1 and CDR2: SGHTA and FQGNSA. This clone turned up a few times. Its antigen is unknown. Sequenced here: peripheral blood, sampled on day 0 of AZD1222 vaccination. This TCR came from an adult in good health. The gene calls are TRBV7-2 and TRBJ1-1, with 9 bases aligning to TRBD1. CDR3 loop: CASSFDRGGPEAFF. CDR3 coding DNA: TGTGCCAGCAGCTTCGACAGGGGGGGGCCTGAAGCTTTCTTT.